The 32 T cell receptor beta chains presented below share a single source sample, sequenced in a study of blood T cell repertoires in COVID-19. Only in-frame clones appear in the TCRdb table, and some are missing; sequencing was by immunoSEQ multiplex PCR. Here the sample spans about 300,000 clones, roughly 87% being singletons. Sample: peripheral blood. The source of these receptors is a man between 18 and 29 years old with active or convalescent COVID-19.

V and J are TRBV28 and TRBJ1-4; D not resolved. CDR1 is MDHEN and CDR2 is SYDVKM in the germline V gene. The CDR3 loop spans 15 amino acids. The V gene lost 3 bases and the J gene lost 0 bases, with 8 bases spanning the gap. The DNA for the CDR3 is TGTGCCAGCAGTTTCTCAGAGGCAACTAATGAAAAACTGTTTTTT. Translation gives CASSFSEATNEKLFF.

The V call is TRBV9, the J call TRBJ2-7; 8 bases are shared with TRBD2. Trimming cost V 6 bases and J 5 bases; bases outside gene matches: 16. The CDR3 is 16 amino acids. Per germline, CDR1 SGDLS and CDR2 YYNGEE. CDR3 in amino acids: CASTPGGGANYHEQYF. The CDR3 DNA reads TGTGCCAGCACCCCGGGGGGGGGCGCGAATTACCACGAGCAGTACTTC.

Written as DNA, the CDR3 is TGCGCCAGCAGCTTGGACCAGGGAACCTACAATGAGCAGTTCTTC. It is translated as CASSLDQGTYNEQFF. The chain uses TRBV5-1 and TRBJ2-1; TRBD1 might be the D (5 bases). V lost 0 bases and J lost 2, with 9 bases in between. Germline V lookup: CDR1 SGHRS, CDR2 YFSETQ. This CDR3 comprises 15 residues.

CDR3 sequence reads: CASSDLGGANTGELFF. The CDR3 nucleotides are TGTGCCAGCAGTGATCTAGGCGGGGCGAACACCGGGGAGCTGTTTTTT. This sequence joins TRBV28 and TRBJ2-2; perhaps TRBD2 as D (6 bases). Trimming left V 5 bases short and J 0 bases short, with 13 bases between. The germline V gene has CDR1 MDHEN and CDR2 SYDVKM. This CDR3 is built from 16 residues.

This sequence joins TRBV7-6 and TRBJ2-1; a possible D gene is TRBD2 (6 bases). Trimming removed 2 bases at V and 0 bases at J, with 14 bases between. CDR1 and CDR2 (germline): SGHVS, FNYEAQ. There are 17 residues in the CDR3. The CDR3 region is CASSLLGGASSYNEQFF. For the CDR3, the DNA is TGTGCCAGCAGCTTATTGGGGGGAGCGAGCTCCTACAATGAGCAGTTCTTC.

The V and J genes are TRBV29-1 and TRBJ1-1; the D gene is possibly TRBD1 (6 bases). This CDR3 region has 14 residues. Per germline, CDR1 SQVTM and CDR2 ANQGSEA. Trimming stripped 6 bases from V and 1 base from J, with 15 bases between. The CDR3 protein is CSVRRGGENTEAFF. The CDR3 nucleotides are TGCAGCGTGAGAAGGGGGGGCGAGAACACTGAAGCTTTCTTT.

This clone appeared a few times. The V call is TRBV3-1 (or the pseudogene TRBV3-2), the J call TRBJ2-1; tentatively, D is TRBD2 (6 bases). The CDR3 has 16 residues. The V gene lost 8 bases and the J gene lost 9 bases, with 26 bases spanning the gap. Germline CDR1 reads LGHDT; CDR2 reads YNNKEL (reference sequence). The CDR3 here is CASVRGGLAKSGEQFF. The CDR3 DNA sequence: TGTGCCAGCGTCCGGGGCGGTCTAGCGAAGAGCGGTGAGCAGTTCTTC.

The CDR3 protein is CASSKTPSSYNEQFF. Written as DNA, the CDR3 is TGTGCCAGCAGCAAGACTCCGAGCTCCTACAATGAGCAGTTCTTC. This rearrangement joins TRBV7-9 to TRBJ2-1; no firm D call. The CDR3 is 15 residues long. V was clipped by 5 bases and J by 0 bases, with 11 bases between them. Germline CDR1 reads SEHNR; CDR2 reads FQNEAQ (reference sequence).

V gene TRBV12-3 or TRBV12-4 combines with J gene TRBJ2-3; D gene uncertain. V was shortened by 5 bases and J by 1 base, with 7 bases between the two germline ends. The CDR3 has 13 amino acids. This chain's CDR3 is CASSEAGTDTQYF. The DNA for the CDR3 is TGTGCCAGCAGTGAAGCCGGCACAGATACGCAGTATTTT.

The chain combines TRBV6-6 with TRBJ1-5; tentatively, D is TRBD1 (5 bases). Germline V gene data show CDR1 as MNHNY and CDR2 as SVGAGI (reference sequence). This CDR3 contains 16 residues. V lost 0 bases, J lost 7 bases, and 16 bases lay in between. The CDR3 DNA reads TGTGCCAGCAGTTACTCGGAGCCTGGGGCAGGACAGCCCCAGCATTTT. Translation: CASSYSEPGAGQPQHF.

The rearrangement joins TRBV3-1 (or the pseudogene TRBV3-2) to TRBJ1-1; TRBD1 agrees at 7 bases. The V segment lost 4 bases and the J segment 4 bases; nucleotides outside the gene matches: 0. The CDR3 sequence is 12 residues long. Per the germline V gene, CDR1 is LGHDT and CDR2 is YNNKEL (reference sequence). The CDR3 DNA reads as TGTGCCAGCAGCCGACAGGGCACTGAAGCTTTCTTT. It encodes CASSRQGTEAFF.

The rearrangement links TRBV7-8 to TRBJ1-4, with D unclear. CDR1 SGHVS and CDR2 FQNEAQ come from the germline V gene. CDR3 length equals 16 residues. Trimming pared 5 bases from V and 0 bases from J, leaving 13 bases between. CDR3: CASSLTRRPTNEKLFF. The CDR3 DNA reads TGTGCCAGCAGCCTAACCCGGAGGCCAACTAATGAAAAACTGTTTTTT.

The rearrangement links TRBV6-2 or TRBV6-3 to TRBJ1-5, with 8 positions matching TRBD1. CDR1 is MNHEY, CDR2 SVGEGT, per germline. The CDR3 is 15 residues long. After removal of 5 bases from V and 3 bases from J, the junction contained 6 bases not matched to a gene. The DNA of the CDR3 is TGTGCCAGCAGTCAAAGGACAGGGCACAATCAGCCCCAGCATTTT. Protein product: CASSQRTGHNQPQHF.

The J gene is TRBJ1-2, the V gene TRBV19, with D unresolved. Germline V gene sequence: CDR1 LNHDA, CDR2 SQIVND (reference sequence). V lost 5 bases and J 7 bases, leaving 20 bases between the germline ends. This CDR3 has 15 residues. CDR3 in amino acids: CASSPRLGVSSGYTF. The CDR3, as DNA: TGTGCCAGTAGTCCCCGTCTCGGGGTGTCGAGTGGCTACACCTTC.

This clone was picked up a small number of times. The chain links TRBV18 to TRBJ2-5; 8 nucleotides line up with TRBD1. Trimming at V came to 3 bases and at J to 5 bases, leaving 11 bases not matched to a gene. This CDR3 comprises 16 residues. The germline CDR1 and CDR2 sequences are KGHSH and LQKENI. The CDR3 is CASSPSRTGNLETQYF. The CDR3 DNA reads TGTGCCAGCTCACCCTCGAGGACAGGGAATTTGGAGACCCAGTACTTC.

The CDR3 loop is CASSISEGMNTEAFF. CDR3 sequence (DNA): TGTGCCAGTAGTATATCGGAGGGGATGAACACTGAAGCTTTCTTT. The chain recombines TRBV19 with TRBJ1-1, with TRBD1 as a possible D gene (5 bases). CDR1 LNHDA and CDR2 SQIVND come from the germline V gene (reference sequence). The ends were cut back, 2 bases at V and 0 bases at J, with 10 bases in the middle. The CDR3 runs 15 residues.

V is TRBV18 and J is TRBJ1-5; 8 bases fit TRBD1. The CDR3 contains 14 residues. The germline gives CDR1 KGHSH, CDR2 LQKENI. V gave up 5 bases and J gave up 5 bases; unmatched junction bases: 5. CDR3 sequence (DNA): TGTGCCAGCTCAACGACAGGGGCGGATCAGCCCCAGCATTTT. This codes for CASSTTGADQPQHF.

The chain couples TRBV5-1 to TRBJ1-4; TRBD1 is a possible D gene (5 bases). In germline, CDR1 is SGHRS, CDR2 YFSETQ. Trimming cost V 4 bases and J 0 bases, with 22 bases left between them. This CDR3 has 19 amino acids. The CDR3 loop is CASSRQPGVGRSTNEKLFF. The CDR3 nucleotides read TGCGCCAGCAGCCGTCAGCCGGGGGTGGGTCGGTCAACTAATGAAAAACTGTTTTTT.

V and J are TRBV2 and TRBJ2-6; 12 nucleotides line up with TRBD2. In germline, CDR1 is SNHLY, CDR2 FYNNEI. The CDR3 has 17 residues. After removal of 4 bases from V and 4 bases from J, the junction contained 5 bases not matched to a gene. The CDR3 protein is CASSGGLAGSGANVLTF. CDR3 bases: TGTGCCAGCAGTGGGGGACTAGCGGGTTCCGGGGCCAACGTCCTGACTTTC.

This chain joins TRBV2 and TRBJ2-5, with 7 bases aligning to TRBD1. The CDR3 contains 13 residues. The J segment lost 4 bases and the V segment lost 5 bases, leaving 4 bases of the junction unmatched. CDR1 and CDR2 from the germline V gene are SNHLY and FYNNEI. The CDR3 loop is CASSRGQSETQYF. CDR3 nucleotides: TGTGCCAGCAGTAGGGGACAGTCAGAGACCCAGTACTTC.

This clone was seen once. The V call is TRBV29-1, the J call TRBJ2-7, with D perhaps TRBD1 (5 bases). Germline-derived CDR1 and CDR2 are SQVTM and ANQGSEA. V was trimmed by 0 bases and J by 0 bases, leaving 15 bases between them. The CDR3 length is 16 residues. The chain's CDR3 is CSVEDAVTEYSYEQYF. The CDR3 DNA follows: TGCAGCGTTGAAGATGCGGTGACAGAGTACTCCTACGAGCAGTACTTC.

This chain joins TRBV3-1 (or the pseudogene TRBV3-2) and TRBJ2-1; 10 nucleotides align to TRBD1. Per germline, CDR1 LGHDT and CDR2 YNNKEL (reference sequence). The length of the CDR3 is 15 residues. The V gene end was trimmed by 4 bases and the J gene end by 3 bases; junction bases not matched to a gene: 3. CDR3 DNA sequence: TGTGCCAGCAGCCGCCGGGACAGGGGCTACAATGAGCAGTTCTTC. Amino acids: CASSRRDRGYNEQFF.

The chain employs TRBV5-1 and TRBJ2-1; 12 positions match TRBD2. The germline V gene has CDR1 SGHRS and CDR2 YFSETQ. The V segment lost 6 bases and the J segment 6 bases; nucleotides outside the gene matches: 10. This CDR3 region has 16 residues. The CDR3 sequence is CASTTKLAGGPNEQFF. DNA for the CDR3: TGCGCCAGCACTACCAAACTAGCGGGAGGCCCCAATGAGCAGTTCTTC. Drawing the rest from reference TRBV5-1 and TRBJ2-1, the complete variable domain is KAGVTQTPRYLIKTRGQQVTLSCSPISGHRSVSWYQQTPGQGLQFLFEYFSETQRNKGNFPGRFSGRQFSNSRSEMNVSTLELGDSALYLCASTTKLAGGPNEQFFGPGTRLTVL.

CDR3 amino acids: CASSQRDIIYNEQFF. In nucleotides, the CDR3 is TGTGCCAGCAGTCAACGGGACATTATATACAATGAGCAGTTCTTC. This sequence joins TRBV27 and TRBJ2-1; TRBD1 might be the D (6 bases). This CDR3 region has 15 residues. The germline CDR1 and CDR2 sequences are MNHEY and SMNVEV (reference sequence). Trimming stripped 5 bases from V and 4 bases from J, with 15 bases between.

Of note for this clone: Other nucleotide sequences in the sample specify the same CDR3. The chain is built from TRBV7-2 and TRBJ2-7, with TRBD2 matching over 8 bases. The CDR3 totals 15 residues. Germline V gene sequence: CDR1 SGHTA, CDR2 FQGNSA. Trimming cost V 0 bases and J 4 bases; bases outside gene matches: 5. CDR3: CASSLASGGAYEQYF. The DNA of the CDR3 is TGTGCCAGCAGCTTAGCCAGCGGGGGTGCTTACGAGCAGTACTTC.

This chain links TRBV15 with TRBJ1-1, with 9 nucleotides matching TRBD1. Germline V lookup: CDR1 LNHNV, CDR2 YYDKDF (reference sequence). V was pared by 3 bases and J by 11 bases, with 7 bases of the junction left unmatched. CDR3 length: 13 residues. In DNA, the CDR3 is TGTGCCACCAGCAGGGACACCGGGACAGGGGCTTTCTTT. Amino acid sequence: CATSRDTGTGAFF.

This clone was seen only once. The genes are TRBV19 and TRBJ1-5, with 7 bases matching TRBD1. The CDR3 runs to 14 residues. Germline V lookup: CDR1 LNHDA, CDR2 SQIVND (reference sequence). The V and J ends lost 10 bases and 3 bases, in that order; junction bases with no gene match: 9. CDR3 in amino acids: CATPTGCNNQPQHF. The CDR3 DNA is TGTGCCACTCCGACAGGGTGCAACAATCAGCCCCAGCATTTT.

V gene TRBV4-1 combines with J gene TRBJ1-5; D ambiguous. Germline assignment: CDR1 MGHRA and CDR2 YSYEKL. The CDR3 has 13 amino acids. V lost 1 base to trimming and J lost 5 bases, with 6 bases between them. CDR3 DNA sequence: TGCGCCAGCAGCCAAGGAGTAGATCAGCCCCAGCATTTT. As protein: CASSQGVDQPQHF.

Here the CDR3 DNA reads TGTGCCAGCAGTGAATTCGGCAATGAGCAGTTCTTC. It specifies CASSEFGNEQFF. The rearrangement uses TRBV2 and TRBJ2-1, with D uncertain. Germline CDR1 and CDR2: SNHLY and FYNNEI. This CDR3 spans 12 amino acids. Trimming took 2 bases from V and 6 from J, leaving 5 bases between them. The full variable domain, its missing parts supplied by reference TRBV2 and TRBJ2-1, is EPEVTQTPSHQVTQMGQEVILRCVPISNHLYFYWYRQILGQKVEFLVSFYNNEISEKSEIFDDQFSVERPDGSNFTLKIRSTKLEDSAMYFCASSEFGNEQFFGPGTRLTVL.

This sequence joins TRBV11-2 and TRBJ2-7, with 9 bases that match TRBD2. The germline V gene encodes CDR1 SGHAT and CDR2 FQNNGV. The V gene end was trimmed by 5 bases and the J gene end by 2 bases; junction bases not matched to a gene: 4. The CDR3 sequence is 14 residues long. The CDR3 loop is CASSLSGRPYEQYF. The CDR3, as DNA: TGTGCCAGCAGCCTAAGCGGGAGGCCCTACGAGCAGTACTTC.

The rearrangement links TRBV6-5 to TRBJ1-2; D perhaps matches TRBD1 (5 bases). The germline V gene encodes CDR1 MNHEY and CDR2 SVGAGI. The CDR3 consists of 13 residues. V was clipped by 7 bases and J by 3 bases, with 12 bases between them. The CDR3 is CASTLQDYYGYTF. CDR3 nucleotide sequence: TGTGCCAGCACCCTACAGGATTACTATGGCTACACCTTC.

This sequence joins TRBV28 and TRBJ1-4; the D is unclear. The CDR3 has 15 amino acids. The V gene lost 1 base and the J gene lost 8 bases, with 14 bases spanning the gap. Germline CDR1 reads MDHEN; CDR2 reads SYDVKM. This CDR3 reads CASSLSSGLGEKLFF. The CDR3 DNA follows: TGTGCCAGCAGTTTATCGTCAGGTCTGGGCGAAAAACTGTTTTTT.